A single sample is the source of the 7 T cell receptor beta chains below, sequenced in a study of cytomegalovirus exposure and HLA in healthy donors. Both 60 Vbeta primers and 13 Jbeta primers went into the PCR. Measured with immunoSEQ multiplex PCR; TCRdb has only the in-frame clones, and not every one. The sample carries around 62,000 clones, about 80% recorded once. Source material: PBMCs. The receptors originated from a man aged 55-75 years in good health and CMV-seropositive.

A single count supports this clone. The chain links TRBV29-1 to TRBJ2-7, with TRBD1 matching 10 bases. This CDR3 spans 18 amino acids. CDR1 and CDR2 (germline): SQVTM, ANQGSEA. Unmatched junction bases numbered 20, after V lost 0 bases and J lost 9 bases. The CDR3 loop reads CSVEDRAEGQGIAVGQYF. In nucleotides, the CDR3 is TGCAGCGTTGAAGATCGTGCCGAGGGACAGGGGATTGCCGTGGGGCAGTACTTC.

The chain employs TRBV29-1 and TRBJ2-3, with 10 nucleotides matching TRBD2. The CDR3 spans 15 residues. Losses at the gene ends were 7 bases for V and 0 bases for J; bases not matched to a gene: 7. Per germline, CDR1 SQVTM and CDR2 ANQGSEA. CDR3 sequence reads: CSALLAGASTDTQYF. The CDR3 nucleotides are TGCAGCGCCCTTCTAGCGGGAGCCAGCACAGATACGCAGTATTTT.

The V call is TRBV5-4, the J call TRBJ2-5, with 9 bases that match TRBD2. The CDR3 runs 16 residues. Trimming at V came to 3 bases and at J to 1 base, leaving 7 bases not matched to a gene. The germline V gene has CDR1 SGHNT and CDR2 YYREEE (reference sequence). In DNA form, the CDR3 reads TGTGCCAGCAGCTCCATCAGCGGGGGGCGCCAAGAGACCCAGTACTTC. Translated, it gives CASSSISGGRQETQYF.

This clone was seen a few times. V usage is TRBV11-2 and J usage is TRBJ1-2, with 9 nucleotides matching TRBD1. CDR1 is SGHAT and CDR2 is FQNNGV in the germline V gene. The CDR3 contains 13 residues. V dropped 5 bases and J dropped 7; count of bases not matched to a gene: 5. The CDR3 nucleotides read TGTGCCAGCAGCGCAACAGGGGGCTCTGGCTACACCTTC. Protein: CASSATGGSGYTF.

This chain uses TRBV6-1 with TRBJ1-2; D gene uncertain. Germline lookup yields CDR1 MNHNS and CDR2 SASEGT. Trimming removed 8 bases from V and 11 bases from J, with 9 bases in between. This CDR3 region has 9 residues. CDR3 amino acids: CASGPVYTF. CDR3 DNA: TGTGCCAGCGGGCCTGTGTACACCTTC.

This clone was detected once. The chain joins TRBV6-1 to TRBJ1-6; D is ambiguous. Germline V gene data show CDR1 as MNHNS and CDR2 as SASEGT. V was clipped by 7 bases and J by 10 bases, with 8 bases between them. The length of the CDR3 is 11 residues. CDR3 coding DNA: TGTGCCAGCAACACGGGATCACCCCTCCACTTT. As protein: CASNTGSPLHF.

For the CDR3, the DNA is TGTGCCAGCAGAAGCGGGACAGGGGGGACGCGTGAGCAGTTCTTC. Translating it yields CASRSGTGGTREQFF. The chain links TRBV27 to TRBJ2-1, with 11 bases that match TRBD1. Germline V gene data show CDR1 as MNHEY and CDR2 as SMNVEV (reference sequence). Unmatched junction bases numbered 10, after V lost 6 bases and J lost 9 bases. The CDR3 extends over 15 amino acids.